Each of the 6 T cell receptor beta chains below was sequenced from the same sample in a study of cytomegalovirus exposure and HLA in healthy donors. PCR was performed using 60 Vbeta and 13 Jbeta primers. Sequencing was performed with immunoSEQ multiplex PCR; in TCRdb, only in-frame clones are kept and a portion is missing. With some 120,000 clones in the sample, the ten largest clones hold about 3.8%. Sequenced: PBMCs. Receptors originate from a man aged 25 to 45 in good health and CMV-seronegative.

This chain joins TRBV5-4 and TRBJ2-1; no reliable D call. Germline CDR1 reads SGHNT; CDR2 reads YYREEE (reference sequence). The CDR3 has 15 amino acids. With 0 bases removed from V and 8 bases from J, the gap between germline ends came to 15 bases. The CDR3: CASSLVSHSGDEQFF. As DNA, the CDR3 is TGTGCCAGCAGCTTGGTGAGTCACTCTGGTGATGAGCAGTTCTTC. Supplemented by reference TRBV5-4 and TRBJ2-1, the full variable domain reads ETGVTQSPTHLIKTRGQQVTLRCSSQSGHNTVSWYQQALGQGPQFIFQYYREEENGRGNFPPRFSGLQFPNYSSELNVNALELDDSALYLCASSLVSHSGDEQFFGPGTRLTVL.

The chain joins TRBV10-3 to TRBJ2-7; TRBD2 might be the D (6 bases). The V end was cut by 4 bases, the J end by 3 bases, with 10 bases between. This CDR3 is 13 amino acids long. CDR1 ENHRY and CDR2 SYGVKD come from the germline V gene. The CDR3 reads CAISGLGGYEQYF. Written as DNA, the CDR3 is TGTGCCATCAGTGGCCTGGGGGGCTACGAGCAGTACTTC.

V gene TRBV7-2 combines with J gene TRBJ1-2; D perhaps matches TRBD1 (5 bases). CDR1 and CDR2 (germline): SGHTA, FQGNSA. Trimming removed 5 bases at V and 5 bases at J, with 15 bases between. The CDR3 is 14 amino acids. Written as DNA, the CDR3 is TGTGCCAGCAGCCCCCGCGGGGGGGAGTATGGCTACACCTTC. Translation: CASSPRGGEYGYTF. Together with reference TRBV7-2 and TRBJ1-2, the CDR3 gives the full variable domain: GAGVSQSPSNKVTEKGKDVELRCDPISGHTALYWYRQSLGQGLEFLIYFQGNSAPDKSGLPSDRFSAERTGGSVSTLTIQRTQQEDSAVYLCASSPRGGEYGYTFGSGTRLTVV.

CDR3 amino acids: CASSPDRDSYEQYF. The CDR3, as DNA: TGTGCCAGCTCACCTGACAGGGATTCCTACGAGCAGTACTTC. The V call is TRBV18, the J call TRBJ2-7; 7 nucleotides align to TRBD1. The V gene's germline CDR1 is KGHSH and CDR2 LQKENI. The CDR3 runs to 14 residues. The J segment lost 1 base and the V segment lost 3 bases, leaving 3 bases of the junction unmatched. The full variable domain, rest sourced from reference TRBV18 and TRBJ2-7, is NAGVMQNPRHLVRRRGQEARLRCSPMKGHSHVYWYRQLPEEGLKFMVYLQKENIIDESGMPKERFSAEFPKEGPSILRIQQVVRGDSAAYFCASSPDRDSYEQYFGPGTRLTVT.

The chain is built from TRBV7-7 and TRBJ1-1, with no clear D. Trimming removed 5 bases from V and 2 bases from J, with 9 bases in between. CDR3 length: 13 residues. From germline, CDR1 is SSHAT and CDR2 FNYEAQ (reference sequence). The CDR3 coding sequence is TGTGCCAGCAGCCCGGGATTAAACACTGAAGCTTTCTTT. It yields the protein CASSPGLNTEAFF.

The V gene is TRBV18, the J gene TRBJ2-6, with D possibly matching TRBD2 (5 bases). V was trimmed by 1 base and J by 4 bases, leaving 11 bases between them. CDR3 length: 16 residues. Per the germline V gene, CDR1 is KGHSH and CDR2 is LQKENI. Here the CDR3 DNA reads TGTGCCAGCTCACCACTTCTGGCGGGCGGGGCCAACGTCCTGACTTTC. It codes for CASSPLLAGGANVLTF.